This T cell receptor beta chain was retrieved from a study of OX40 agonist ivuxolimab in advanced cancers. Context from the whole study: Ivuxolimab was an agonistic, fully human IgG2 monoclonal antibody directed against OX40 (CD134), a costimulatory receptor. Intravenous ivuxolimab was administered to patients every 2 weeks at six dose levels: 0.01, 0.1, 0.3, 1.5, 3 and 10 mg/kg. Of the roughly 50 dose-escalation patients, hepatocellular carcinoma was present in roughly 19, melanoma in some 15, renal cell carcinoma in 9 and head and neck cancer in 9. In the dose-escalation cohort, around four fifths of patients were male, and the mean age was 60 years with a range of roughly 23 to 79. Patients were allowed to have had prior anti-PD-1, anti-PD-L1 or anti-CTLA-4 therapy, and around 41% of the dose-escalation patients had previously received checkpoint inhibitors. Partial responses occurred in three dose-escalation patients: two with cutaneous melanoma and one with hepatocellular carcinoma. Peripheral TCRbeta sequencing aimed to test whether ivuxolimab altered TCR sequence diversity and caused clonal T-cell expansion. The paper reports the monotherapy dose-escalation portion (N ≈ 52 patients) of the phase I ivuxolimab trial. Study-level results and caveats: Low levels of normalized T-cell clonal expansion were also seen in some patients who did not respond. At doses from 0.1 to 3.0 mg/kg, clonal expansion was seen in both CD4+ and CD8+ blood T cells between baseline and week 6. After ivuxolimab, CD8+ T cells had more expanded clones than CD4+ T cells on average. Which antigens the clonally expanded peripheral T cells were specific for was not determined. In partial responders in the 0.1-3.0 mg/kg groups, normalized peripheral clonal expansion was found to be among the lowest, especially among CD8+ T cells.

Regarding this clone: There is no known antigen for this receptor. The input lacks base qualities; no much larger clone sits a single base away.

Genomic DNA was extracted from sorted cells for sequencing of the TCRbeta CDR3 region. TCRbeta CDR3 regions were sequenced using the immunoSEQ Assay. TCRdb carries this immuneACCESS record with in-frame sequences only. Its versions omit some clonotypes, under half of them owing to an unresolved V gene in the studies checked, with the rest unexplained. The sample data list about 60,000 clones, and 90% to 95% of these were observed just once. Jointly, the top ten make up around 20% of the sample. The trial excluded patients who had a history of autoimmune disease or who were on systemic immunosuppression. In every dose cohort, peripheral blood was drawn for TCR sequencing at baseline, cycle 4 day 1, and cycle 7 day 1. Samples were obtained from an open-label, multicenter, first-in-human phase I dose-escalation trial of ivuxolimab. Adults with locally advanced or metastatic melanoma, renal cell carcinoma, hepatocellular carcinoma or head and neck squamous cell carcinoma were enrolled in the trial. CD4+ and CD8+ T cells were sorted separately from peripheral blood before TCR sequencing.

This specimen consisted of CD4+ or CD8+ T cells sorted from blood, obtained in a trial of the OX40 agonist ivuxolimab. This clonotype was sampled from an adult with an advanced solid tumor such as melanoma, head and neck, liver or kidney cancer.

The DNA sequence is as follows: TGCGCCAGCAGCCAAGACCGGGCTTACACCGGGGAGCTGTTTTTT. This translates into CASSQDRAYTGELFF. Recombination connected TRBV4-3 to TRBJ2-2; no D gene can be assigned with confidence. The CDR3 measures 15 amino acids from cysteine to phenylalanine. Only CDR3 DNA is held: 45 bases, read in frame from base 1. V is shortened by 0 bases, J by 3 bases, and the region joining them spans 8 bases. According to the germline V gene, CDR1 reads LGHNA and CDR2 reads YSLEER.